The T cell receptor (beta chain) described here comes from a study of blood T cell repertoires in COVID-19. The overall study: Samples of COVID-19 (acute and convalescent) were obtained from the United States, Italy and Spain. PBMCs, B-cell-depleted T cells, or T cells provided the cDNA or gDNA that made up the material.

V shed 4 bases, J shed 2 bases, and the junction held 8 bases outside the gene matches. In germline, CDR1 is WNHNN, CDR2 SYGVQD (reference sequence). The CDR3 runs to 16 residues. As originally analysed: Estimates of nucleated cell counts were drawn from the amplification of reference gene primers. Repertoires were generated with immunoSEQ multiplex PCR, while TCRdb's copy carries only in-frame clones and drops some. From that table come the V and J calls and clone size; the DNA was used to work out D and trimming. The data show 150,000 or so clones, approximately 75% seen once. This sequence was found in a human donor in a cohort sampled during active COVID-19. The chain combines TRBV10-1 with TRBJ2-1, with 7 bases aligning to TRBD2. Sequenced input: peripheral blood. CDR3 sequence: CASSVRGGLAYNEQFF. The CDR3 region has the DNA TGCGCCAGCAGTGTTCGGGGAGGGTTGGCCTACAATGAGCAGTTCTTC.